These 6 T cell receptor beta chains originate from one sample sequenced in a study of cytomegalovirus exposure and HLA in healthy donors. PCR was performed using 60 Vbeta and 13 Jbeta primers. TCRdb's copy holds only in-frame clones and misses some; the assay was immunoSEQ multiplex PCR. The sample consists of approximately 100,000 clones, around 80% of them appearing once. The sequencing sample was made of PBMCs. The receptors derive from a woman in her 40s in good health and CMV-seronegative.

The chain has TRBV19 and TRBJ2-1, with 8 bases aligning to TRBD1. CDR1 and CDR2 (germline): LNHDA, SQIVND (reference sequence). The CDR3 contains 15 residues. V shed 2 bases and J 9 bases; nucleotides not matched to a gene: 9. The CDR3 bases are TGTGCCAGTAGTATAACAGGGGGACCATCCGTTGAGCAGTTCTTC. Its protein product is CASSITGGPSVEQFF.

The chain is built from TRBV28 and TRBJ1-1, with D perhaps matching TRBD1 (5 bases). CDR3 size: 15 residues. V was pared by 6 bases and J by 5 bases, with 19 bases between. Germline CDR1 is MDHEN and CDR2 is SYDVKM. CDR3 protein: CASRHLVGGGTEAFF. The CDR3, as DNA: TGTGCCAGCAGGCACCTCGTGGGGGGAGGTACTGAAGCTTTCTTT.

The chain has TRBV7-9 and TRBJ1-2, with D tentatively TRBD1 (6 bases). This CDR3 region has 15 residues. V lost 3 bases and J lost 0, with 11 bases in between. Germline V CDR1 and CDR2: SEHNR, FQNEAQ (reference sequence). The CDR3 DNA sequence: TGTGCCAGCAGCTTGACAGGAGTCCCTAACTATGGCTACACCTTC. Protein: CASSLTGVPNYGYTF.

This chain connects TRBV9 to TRBJ2-1; 13 nucleotides align to TRBD2. The germline V gene encodes CDR1 SGDLS and CDR2 YYNGEE. V lost 3 bases and J lost 8; bases outside the gene matches: 8. The CDR3 runs to 16 residues. The CDR3 nucleotides read TGTGCCAGCAGCGCGGGACTAGCGGGGCTACTCGATGAGCAGTTCTTC. This encodes CASSAGLAGLLDEQFF.

This clone was observed once. The rearrangement uses TRBV9 and TRBJ1-1; D gene unclear. The germline CDR1 and CDR2 sequences are SGDLS and YYNGEE. V dropped 0 bases and J dropped 1 base, with 7 bases sitting between them. The CDR3 has 14 residues. CDR3 DNA: TGTGCCAGCAGCGTAGGGGCGTCGAACACTGAAGCTTTCTTT. This gives the protein CASSVGASNTEAFF.

This clone came up a few times. The chain carries TRBV27 and TRBJ1-5, with 8 bases aligning to TRBD1. V lost 2 bases, J lost 1 base, and 4 bases stayed unmatched. Germline loops: CDR1 MNHEY, CDR2 SMNVEV (reference sequence). This CDR3 spans 16 amino acids. The CDR3 loop reads CASSLLGQGSNQPQHF. The CDR3 nucleotides read TGTGCCAGCAGTTTACTTGGACAGGGAAGCAATCAGCCCCAGCATTTT.